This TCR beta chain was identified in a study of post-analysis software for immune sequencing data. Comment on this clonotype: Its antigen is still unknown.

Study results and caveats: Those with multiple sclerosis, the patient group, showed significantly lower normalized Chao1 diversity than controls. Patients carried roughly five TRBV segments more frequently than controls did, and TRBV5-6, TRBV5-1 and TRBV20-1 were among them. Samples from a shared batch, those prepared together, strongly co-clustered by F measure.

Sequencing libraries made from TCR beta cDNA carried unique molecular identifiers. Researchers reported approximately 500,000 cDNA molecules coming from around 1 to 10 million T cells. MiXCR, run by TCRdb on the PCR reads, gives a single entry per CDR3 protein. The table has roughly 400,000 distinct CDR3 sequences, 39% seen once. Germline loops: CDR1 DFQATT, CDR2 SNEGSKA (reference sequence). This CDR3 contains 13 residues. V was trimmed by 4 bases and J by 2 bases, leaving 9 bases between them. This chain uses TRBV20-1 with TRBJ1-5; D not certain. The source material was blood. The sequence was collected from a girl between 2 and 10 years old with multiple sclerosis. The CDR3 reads CSAKGPGNQPQHF. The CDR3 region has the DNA TGCAGTGCTAAAGGTCCGGGCAATCAGCCCCAGCATTTT.